This T cell receptor (beta chain) is from a study of identical twins (dated by TCRdb to between 2015 and 2016). About the study as a whole: TCR alpha and beta repertoires from monozygotic twins, unrelated adults of various ages and cord blood were deep-sequenced to test whether fetal clonotypes persist. To rule out contamination, replicate twin experiments were performed at different times with different library preparation protocols.

Preparation of the library involved 5' RACE. Data came from an Illumina HiSeq 2000. A universal primer binding site was introduced by template switching, and a unique molecular identifier was present in the final cDNA, enabling accurate counting of TCR cDNA molecules. First-strand cDNA for TCR alpha and beta chains was synthesized from specific primers in the conserved constant-segment region. To control for contamination, every cDNA library carried two barcodes: a SMART-Mk sample barcode plus Illumina barcodes. Two successive PCR steps introduced TruSeq adapter sequences along with Illumina sample barcodes. Sequencing of the TCR alpha and beta cDNA libraries was done on the Illumina HiSeq platform using custom primers. The paper's data handling went like this. MiGEC processed the raw reads to extract unique molecular identifiers, while MiXCR was used to determine the CDR3 positions. For each individual, recombination models were inferred using an EM algorithm with the repgenHMM and IGoR tools. The tcR package in R was used for shared clonotype analysis, with sharing normalized by the product of cloneset sizes. To study raw recombination without the effects of thymic and clonal selection, out-of-frame nonproductive sequences were analyzed. TCRdb reprocessing: public reads trimmed at Q25 with fastp, clones called with MiXCR, in-frame beta chains kept. Entries are consolidated by CDR3 protein sequence, retaining the most common genes and DNA. What appears here as the V and J calls and clone size reflects TCRdb's work, not the paper's. Recorded for this sample are 500,000 to 700,000 distinct CDR3 sequences; 7.1% of them occurred a single time. The ten largest clonotypes hold 1.5% to 2% of the sample.

All donors were healthy Caucasians. Three pairs of female monozygotic twins, all aged roughly 18 to 29 years, were included in the twin cohort. Peripheral blood mononuclear cells were used as the source from which RNA for TCR libraries was isolated. Comment on this clonotype: Its cognate antigen has yet to be identified. No per-base quality is available; no much larger clone lies one base away.

Findings and caveats that apply to the study as a whole: Compared with coincidental sharing between unrelated individuals, out-of-frame TCR alpha sequences shared between twins had an excess of sequences with low generation probability. Abundant cord blood beta clonotypes carried fewer insertions; young adult naive repertoires showed a weaker similar trend, while memory repertoires showed none. Zero-insertion analyses could be partly confounded by invariant T cells such as MAIT and iNKT, though diverse VJ usage argued against such confounding for most clonotypes. In monozygotic twins, out-of-frame TCR alpha sharing was systematically underestimated by recombination models, although the models agreed with sharing between unrelated individuals. A weaker excess of twin sharing was found in beta out-of-frame sequences because the signal-to-noise ratio was lowered by fewer shared sequences. Conclusions relied on cross-sectional statistical analysis, since the same donors could not be followed over many years.

This sample was shared with a second study, whose subject was yellow fever vaccine responses in identical twins. Per the second study: According to the authors, in identical twins the way T cells responded to vaccination appeared partly convergent and partly personalized. In identical twins, the study followed T cell clones that responded to the vaccine with precision.

This clonotype was sampled from a woman aged 18-29 years in good health. Material: PBMCs.

The CDR3 protein is CSAPDPRQGGTQPQHF. The sequence in DNA is TGCAGTGCTCCCGACCCTAGACAGGGGGGAACTCAGCCCCAGCATTTT. The rearrangement joined TRBV20-1 to TRBJ1-5, with 9 middle bases fitting TRBD1. The CDR3 goes from the cysteine to the phenylalanine over 16 residues. Only CDR3 DNA remains: 48 bases, in frame from the first base. From the germline V gene (reference sequence), CDR1 is DFQATT and CDR2 is SNEGSKA. The germline V and J ends show losses of 5 bases and 6 bases respectively, and no gene match explains 14 bases of the junction.